These 9 T cell receptor beta chains originate from one sample sequenced in a study of blood T cell repertoires in COVID-19. The data were produced by immunoSEQ multiplex PCR, yet TCRdb's version contains in-frame clones alone and is incomplete. Here the sample spans 75,000 to 90,000 clones, approximately 87% being singletons. Sequencing was performed on peripheral blood. The receptors here all came from a human donor in a cohort sampled during active COVID-19.

The chain combines TRBV4-2 with TRBJ2-6; maybe TRBD2 (7 bases). The CDR3 extends over 18 amino acids. Trimming shortened V by 3 bases and J by 1 base, and 16 bases separated the two germline ends. The V gene's germline CDR1 is LGHNA and CDR2 YNFKEQ. CDR3 sequence (DNA): TGTGCCAGCAGCCACACGTGGGGGGGGGCGTCTGGGGCCAACGTCCTGACTTTC. It translates to CASSHTWGGASGANVLTF.

The chain employs TRBV7-9 and TRBJ1-1; D remains ambiguous. Deletions cut 1 base from V and 9 bases from J, with 15 bases between. Germline lookup yields CDR1 SEHNR and CDR2 FQNEAQ (reference sequence). The CDR3 has 14 residues. CDR3 amino acids: CASSLGLSGVKAFF. The CDR3 DNA is TGTGCCAGCAGCTTAGGTTTATCGGGAGTGAAAGCTTTCTTT.

This clone has only a few counts. The genes are TRBV28 and TRBJ2-7; D not resolved. The CDR3 is 17 residues long. V lost 6 bases to trimming and J lost 2 bases, with 23 bases between them. Germline CDR1 reads MDHEN; CDR2 reads SYDVKM. CDR3 loop: CASSPLGFQVVTYEQYF. The CDR3 region has the DNA TGTGCCAGCAGCCCCCTTGGGTTCCAGGTCGTCACCTACGAGCAGTACTTC.

The chain combines TRBV6-5 with TRBJ1-2; a possible D gene is TRBD1 (5 bases). Germline loops: CDR1 MNHEY, CDR2 SVGAGI. This CDR3 has 15 residues. V gave up 0 bases and J gave up 2 bases, with 10 bases separating them. The CDR3 spells CASSYSSGANYGYTF. The CDR3 DNA sequence: TGTGCCAGCAGTTACTCGTCTGGGGCGAACTATGGCTACACCTTC.

V gene TRBV19 combines with J gene TRBJ1-5, with 9 bases fitting TRBD1. The CDR3 length is 12 residues. The trim removed 4 bases at V and 14 bases at J, leaving 6 bases unmatched. Germline CDR1 is LNHDA and CDR2 is SQIVND (reference sequence). The CDR3 bases are TGTGCCAGTAGTACCAGGACAGGGGTTGAGCATTTT. Its translation is CASSTRTGVEHF.

This chain uses TRBV5-6 with TRBJ1-3, with 8 bases matching TRBD1. V was clipped by 2 bases and J by 4 bases; unmatched bases: 5. This CDR3 has 15 residues. CDR1 is SGHDT, CDR2 YYEEEE, per germline. For the CDR3, the DNA is TGTGCCAGCAGCTTTCTGGACAGGGACGGAAACACCATATATTTT. It is translated as CASSFLDRDGNTIYF.

The chain joins TRBV6-1 to TRBJ1-5; D call uncertain. This CDR3 has 14 amino acids. V was cut by 0 bases and J by 9 bases, with 12 bases left in between. From germline, CDR1 is MNHNS and CDR2 SASEGT. For the CDR3, the DNA is TGTGCCAGCAGTGAAGCATCCGGGGAGGGGCCCCAGCATTTT. It is translated as CASSEASGEGPQHF.

V is TRBV6-2 or TRBV6-3 and J is TRBJ2-1, with D perhaps TRBD2 (6 bases). The V gene's germline CDR1 is MNHEY and CDR2 SVGEGT. The CDR3 sequence is 13 residues long. V dropped 6 bases and J dropped 7 bases, with 13 bases sitting between them. DNA of the CDR3: TGTGCCAGCAGCATCCTTCGGGGGAATGAGCAGTTCTTC. As protein: CASSILRGNEQFF.

This sequence joins TRBV19 and TRBJ2-7; TRBD2 matches at 10 bases. Germline values: CDR1 LNHDA, CDR2 SQIVND (reference sequence). With 4 bases clipped from V and 4 bases from J, the junction kept 7 bases outside the gene matches. The CDR3 length is 15 residues. The CDR3 DNA reads as TGTGCCAGTAGTACCGGACTAGCGGATTTATACGAGCAGTACTTC. As protein: CASSTGLADLYEQYF. The whole variable domain, filled in from reference TRBV19 and TRBJ2-7, reads DGGITQSPKYLFRKEGQNVTLSCEQNLNHDAMYWYRQDPGQGLRLIYYSQIVNDFQKGDIAEGYSVSREKKESFPLTVTSAQKNPTAFYLCASSTGLADLYEQYFGPGTRLTVT.